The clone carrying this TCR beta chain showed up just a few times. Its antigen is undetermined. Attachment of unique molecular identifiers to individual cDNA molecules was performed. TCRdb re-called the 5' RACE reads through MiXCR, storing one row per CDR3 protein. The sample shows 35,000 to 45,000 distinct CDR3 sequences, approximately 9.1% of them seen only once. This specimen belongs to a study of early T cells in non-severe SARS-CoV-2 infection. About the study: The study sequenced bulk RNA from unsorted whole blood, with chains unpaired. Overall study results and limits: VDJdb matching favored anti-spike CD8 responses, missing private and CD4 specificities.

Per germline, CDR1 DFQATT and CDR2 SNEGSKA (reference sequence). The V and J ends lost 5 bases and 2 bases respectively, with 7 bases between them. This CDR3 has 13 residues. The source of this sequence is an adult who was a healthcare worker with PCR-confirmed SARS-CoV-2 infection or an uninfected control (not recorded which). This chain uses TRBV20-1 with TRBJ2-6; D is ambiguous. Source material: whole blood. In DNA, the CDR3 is TGCAGTGCTGAAAAGGCTGGGGCCAACGTCCTGACTTTC. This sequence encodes CSAEKAGANVLTF.